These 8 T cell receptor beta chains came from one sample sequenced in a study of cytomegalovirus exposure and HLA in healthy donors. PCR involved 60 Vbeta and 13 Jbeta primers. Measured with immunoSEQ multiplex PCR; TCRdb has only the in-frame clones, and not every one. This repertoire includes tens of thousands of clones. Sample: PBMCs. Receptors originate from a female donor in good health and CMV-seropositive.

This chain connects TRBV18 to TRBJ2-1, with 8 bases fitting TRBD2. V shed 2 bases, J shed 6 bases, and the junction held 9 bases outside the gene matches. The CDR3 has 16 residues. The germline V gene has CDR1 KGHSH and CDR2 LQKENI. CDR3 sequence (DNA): TGTGCCAGCTCACCAACGGGACTAGTTCGGGTCAATGAGCAGTTCTTC. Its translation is CASSPTGLVRVNEQFF.

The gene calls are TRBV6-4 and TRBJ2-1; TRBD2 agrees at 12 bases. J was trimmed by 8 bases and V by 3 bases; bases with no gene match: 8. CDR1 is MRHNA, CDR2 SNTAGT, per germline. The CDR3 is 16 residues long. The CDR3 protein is CASSDSSGGAGDEQFF. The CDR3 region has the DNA TGTGCCAGCAGTGATTCTAGCGGGGGGGCCGGGGATGAGCAGTTCTTC.

The CDR3 bases are TGTGCCAGCAGCTCGGCTACGGGGGAAAAACTGTTTTTT. Translating it yields CASSSATGEKLFF. The chain combines TRBV7-9 with TRBJ1-4; D is unclear. The CDR3 is 13 amino acids. Germline V gives CDR1 SEHNR, CDR2 FQNEAQ (reference sequence). V was clipped by 4 bases and J by 8 bases, with 11 bases between them.

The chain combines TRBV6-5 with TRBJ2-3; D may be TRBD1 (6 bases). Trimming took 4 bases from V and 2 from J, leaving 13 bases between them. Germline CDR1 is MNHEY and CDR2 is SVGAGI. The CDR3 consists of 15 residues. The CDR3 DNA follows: TGTGCCAGCAGTTTGGGTCGGGACACCACAGATACGCAGTATTTT. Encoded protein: CASSLGRDTTDTQYF.

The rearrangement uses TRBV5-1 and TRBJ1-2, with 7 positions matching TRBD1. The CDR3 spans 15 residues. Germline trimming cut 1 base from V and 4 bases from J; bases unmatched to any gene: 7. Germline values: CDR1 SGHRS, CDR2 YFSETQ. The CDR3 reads CASSLSPGGIYGYTF. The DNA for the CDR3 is TGCGCCAGCAGCTTGTCCCCAGGGGGAATCTATGGCTACACCTTC.

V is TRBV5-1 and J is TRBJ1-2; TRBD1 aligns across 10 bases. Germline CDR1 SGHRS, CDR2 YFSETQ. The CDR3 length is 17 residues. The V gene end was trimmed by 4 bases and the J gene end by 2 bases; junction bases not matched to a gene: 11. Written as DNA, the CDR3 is TGCGCCAGCAGCATCCGGGACAGGGGCCCCTTAAACTATGGCTACACCTTC. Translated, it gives CASSIRDRGPLNYGYTF.

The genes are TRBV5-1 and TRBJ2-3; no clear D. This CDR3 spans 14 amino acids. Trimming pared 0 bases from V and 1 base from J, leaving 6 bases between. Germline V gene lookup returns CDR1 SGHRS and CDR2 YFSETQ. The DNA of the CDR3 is TGCGCCAGCAGCTTGGTAGCAGGCACAGATACGCAGTATTTT. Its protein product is CASSLVAGTDTQYF.

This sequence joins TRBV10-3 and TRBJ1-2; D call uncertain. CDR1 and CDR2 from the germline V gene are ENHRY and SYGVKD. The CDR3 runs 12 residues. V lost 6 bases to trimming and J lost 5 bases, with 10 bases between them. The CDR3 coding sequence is TGTGCCATCAGCCGACCGGGTTATGGCTACACCTTC. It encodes CAISRPGYGYTF.